This T cell receptor beta chain comes out of a study of cytotoxic CD8 clonotypes in ibrutinib-treated CLL (dated by TCRdb to 2020 to 2022). About the investigation overall: The cohort included about 15 treatment-naive and some twelve relapsed/refractory patients; some 18 were IGHV unmutated. Response samples were taken after a median of around 13 months on treatment, ranging from about 6 to 40 months. Partial responses were observed in about 25 patients and complete responses in 2; after a median follow-up of around 64 months, remission was maintained in 14 patients and progression was observed in approximately twelve. Cryopreserved peripheral blood mononuclear cells were obtained before treatment, at response, and at either sustained remission or disease progression. Longitudinal samples were obtainable from about 30% of the 86 participants in the trial. On average, each sample yielded 255,043 productive templates and 94,082 productive rearrangements. Paper-wide results and their limitations: At ibrutinib response clonality went up, during sustained remission it held steady, and at progression it dropped back toward baseline. Sampling times were not matched between patients in sustained remission and patients whose disease was progressing, and lymph node repertoires were not examined. Public clonotypes were found to be uncommon and were observed to contract or remain stable during treatment; the increase in clonality was shown to reflect expansion of private clonotypes at ibrutinib response. Baseline clonality was found to be higher than that of age-matched healthy donors and was strongly correlated with circulating CD8+ T-cell counts.

The goal of deep resolution MiSeq sequencing was a depth between 1 in 1 million and 1 in 200,000 T cells, and coverage averaged 10x per clonotype. The immunoSEQ hsTCRB Kit was used to generate TCR beta libraries. For the original study's pipeline: Data were analyzed with ImmunoSEQ Data Assistant and ImmunoSEQ Analyzer, with V, D and J genes assigned per IMGT definitions. Clonality, which ranges from 0 to 1, was calculated by subtracting the normalized Shannon entropy of productive rearrangement frequencies from one. Only overrepresented clonotypes making up at least 0.05% of the repertoire of each patient were included in the public clonotype analysis. About a dozen repertoires from age-matched healthy donors, obtained from immuneACCESS, served as clonality controls. TCRdb holds this immuneACCESS table with in-frame rearrangements only. Some clones are missing; in checked studies, unresolved V genes explain under half, and the rest has no known cause. V and J calls and clone size come straight from that table; D and trimming were deduced from the DNA. The sample has roughly 14,000 clones on record, roughly 70% of them singletons. The ten biggest clones cover roughly 5.9% of the sample.

CDR1 and CDR2 are drawn from the germline V gene (reference sequence): SEHNR, FQNEAQ. V and J are truncated by 5 bases and 2 bases respectively, leaving an intervening sequence of 13 bases. The CDR3 runs 14 amino acids, cysteine and phenylalanine included. This entry keeps only the CDR3 DNA: 42 bases, framed from base 1. Approximately 2 micrograms of genomic DNA were extracted from cryopreserved PBMCs for TCR beta library preparation. Longitudinal blood samples from CLL patients on ibrutinib monotherapy were analyzed using high-throughput TCR beta sequencing. The patients took part in an open-label, single-center phase 2 trial of ibrutinib monotherapy. In the case of this clone: Its cognate antigen has yet to be identified. The input lacks base qualities; no much larger clone sits a single base away.

Sequencing was performed on PBMCs, taken before ibrutinib treatment. The chain uses TRBV7-9 and TRBJ2-7, with the D gene uncertain. The source of this sequence is a human donor with chronic lymphocytic leukemia. CDR3 region: CASSQLGRPYEQYF. The DNA sequence reads TGTGCCAGCAGCCAGCTGGGCAGGCCCTACGAGCAGTACTTC. With the portions outside the CDR3 filled from the reference TRBV7-9 and TRBJ2-7 genes, the complete variable region becomes DTGVSQNPRHKITKRGQNVTFRCDPISEHNRLYWYRQTLGQGPEFLTYFQNEAQLEKSRLLSDRFSAERPKGSFSTLEIQRTEQGDSAMYLCASSQLGRPYEQYFGPGTRLTVT.